The rows below give T cell receptor beta chains drawn from one sample of a study of cytomegalovirus exposure and HLA in healthy donors. Sequencing was performed with immunoSEQ multiplex PCR; in TCRdb, only in-frame clones are kept and a portion is missing. The sample lists about 140,000 clones, over 75% occurring once. Sequencing was carried out using PBMCs. Receptors originate from a middle-aged man in good health and CMV-seronegative. CDR3s include the opening cysteine and the closing phenylalanine or tryptophan. A D gene is named only where the DNA matches it firmly. Some rows mark clone size as missing; the rest say once, few, many or name a class of expanded clone.

J	size	V	D	DNA	CDR3
TRBJ2-3	NA	TRBV11-2	TRBD2	TGTGCCAGCAGCCTACTAGCGGGGTACACAGATACGCAGTATTTT	CASSLLAGYTDTQYF
TRBJ2-6	few	TRBV28	NA	TGTGCCAGCAGTTCCCTAACGTTCTCTGGGGCCAACGTCCTGACTTTC	CASSSLTFSGANVLTF
TRBJ1-2	NA	TRBV12-5	NA	TGTGCTAGTGCCCCCCGAGAGGGGGTTTATGGCTACACCTTC	CASAPREGVYGYTF
TRBJ2-3	NA	TRBV7-5	NA	TGTGTCAGAAGCCGTACATGTACGCAGTATTTT	CVRSRTCTQYF
TRBJ2-7	NA	TRBV6-6	NA	TGTGCCAGCAGTTACGCCGGCAGGGGCGGTGACGAGCAGTACTTC	CASSYAGRGGDEQYF
TRBJ2-7	NA	TRBV5-1	TRBD2	TGCGCCAACAGCCCAGCACCGGGACTAGCGGGGGCCTACGAGCAGTACTTC	CANSPAPGLAGAYEQYF
TRBJ2-3	NA	TRBV28	NA	TGTGCCAGCAGTGAAGGGGTACGGAGCAGAGATACGCAGTATTTT	CASSEGVRSRDTQYF
TRBJ1-6	NA	TRBV28	NA	TGTGCCAGCAGTTTTGGGAGGCCAGGGCTTTCACCCCTCCACTTT	CASSFGRPGLSPLHF
TRBJ2-4	NA	TRBV12-1	NA	TGTGCCAGCAGACACCCCCAGGGTGAAAACATTCAGTACTTC	CASRHPQGENIQYF
TRBJ1-1	NA	TRBV19	NA	TGTGCCAGTAGTATTATTAAGGGACTTACGAACACTGAAGCTTTCTTT	CASSIIKGLTNTEAFF
TRBJ2-1	NA	TRBV10-3	NA	TGTGCCATCGGGGGGAGGAGCTCCTACAATGAGCAGTTCTTC	CAIGGRSSYNEQFF
TRBJ2-3	NA	TRBV9	TRBD2	TGTGCCAGCAGCGTAGCGTTGCTAGCGGGTAATGGGGGCACAGATACGCAGTATTTT	CASSVALLAGNGGTDTQYF
TRBJ2-7	NA	TRBV7-8	TRBD1	TGTGCCAGCAGCTTAAACAGGGGGCGACACGAGCAGTACTTC	CASSLNRGRHEQYF
TRBJ1-2	NA	TRBV19	TRBD1	TGTGCCACCAACCGTCCCGGGACAGGGGGCGGTGGCTACACCTTC	CATNRPGTGGGGYTF
TRBJ2-3	NA	TRBV6-4	NA	TGTGCCAGCAGTGACCGGGCAGGGGCGAAAGATACGCAGTATTTT	CASSDRAGAKDTQYF
TRBJ2-5	NA	TRBV25-1	NA	TGTGCCAGCAGTGAGGGGGCGCGGGAGACCCAGTACTTC	CASSEGARETQYF
TRBJ2-7	NA	TRBV7-9	TRBD1	TGTGCCAGCAGCGGGACAGGTGTAGACTACGAGCAGTACTTC	CASSGTGVDYEQYF
TRBJ2-5	NA	TRBV12-2	NA	TGTGCAAGTCGCTCACCGACTAGCGGGGAAGAGACCCAGTACTTC	CASRSPTSGEETQYF
TRBJ2-3	NA	TRBV18	TRBD2	TGTGCCAGCTCACCTGAGCTAGCGGGGGAAGATACGCAGTATTTT	CASSPELAGEDTQYF
TRBJ2-7	NA	TRBV5-1	TRBD2	TGCGCCAGCAGCTTGGCTAGCGGGGGGGAGCAGTACTTC	CASSLASGGEQYF
TRBJ2-7	NA	TRBV4-2	NA	TGTGCCAGCAGCCCTCGAGGGATGGGGACCTACGAGCAGTACTTC	CASSPRGMGTYEQYF
TRBJ2-3	NA	TRBV6-1	TRBD1	TGTGCCAGCAGTGGGACGACAGGGACGGGAGATACGCAGTATTTT	CASSGTTGTGDTQYF
TRBJ2-5	NA	TRBV5-1	TRBD2	TGCGCCAGCAGCTTGGAGGTAGCGGGGGAAACCTGGGGAGAGACCCAGTACTTC	CASSLEVAGETWGETQYF
TRBJ2-7	NA	TRBV11-1	TRBD1	TGTGCCAGCAGCTTAGTAGGACAGGGCTACGAGCAGTACTTC	CASSLVGQGYEQYF
TRBJ2-5	once	TRBV4-2	NA	TGTGCCAGCAGCCAAGCGAGGAGGGGAGAGACCCAGTACTTC	CASSQARRGETQYF
TRBJ2-5	once	TRBV19	TRBD2	TGTGCCAGTAGTATAGGGGGGACTAGCGGGGGCAAAGAGACCCAGTACTTC	CASSIGGTSGGKETQYF
TRBJ1-1	NA	TRBV7-3	NA	TGTGCCAGCAGTACGTCAGGGTTGAGGACTGAAGCTTTCTTT	CASSTSGLRTEAFF
TRBJ2-5	NA	TRBV7-2	TRBD2	TGTGCCAGCAGCTTAGATAGCGGGGGCGACCCCTTTCCGCAAGAGACCCAGTACTTC	CASSLDSGGDPFPQETQYF
TRBJ2-6	NA	TRBV5-4	NA	TGTGCCAGCAGCTTGGACAGGGAAGTTTCCAACGTCCTGACTTTC	CASSLDREVSNVLTF
TRBJ1-5	NA	TRBV28	NA	TGTGCCAGCAGTCAGGTGTCTACAGGCAATCAGCCCCAGCATTTT	CASSQVSTGNQPQHF
TRBJ1-6	NA	TRBV14	TRBD1	TGTGCCAGCAGGCAGACAGGGGTCTATAATTCACCCCTCCACTTT	CASRQTGVYNSPLHF
TRBJ2-3	NA	TRBV5-4	NA	TGTGCCAGCAGCCTGGACAGAGGGAGGGTCAGTAGGTATTTT	CASSLDRGRVSRYF
TRBJ2-3	NA	TRBV28	NA	TGTGCCAGCACTAGACGGGGGACAGATACAGATACGCAGTATTTT	CASTRRGTDTDTQYF
TRBJ1-5	NA	TRBV4-2	NA	TGTGCCAGCAGCCAAGATGAGGGGGGGCATCAGCCCCAGCATTTT	CASSQDEGGHQPQHF
TRBJ1-1	NA	TRBV28	NA	TGTGCCAGTACCTTAAAGGACACCAGGGCTTTCTTT	CASTLKDTRAFF
TRBJ2-3	NA	TRBV5-1	TRBD2	TGCGCCAGCAGCTCGTCTTCGGCGGGAGGGCCAGATACGCAGTATTTT	CASSSSSAGGPDTQYF
TRBJ1-6	NA	TRBV19	NA	TGTGCCAGTAGGGTCGGGACGGCGGGGAATTCACCCCTCCACTTT	CASRVGTAGNSPLHF
TRBJ1-2	few	TRBV6-5	NA	TGTGCCAGCAGTTACTCGAAAGACAGATATGGCTACACCTTC	CASSYSKDRYGYTF
TRBJ2-7	NA	TRBV6-5	NA	TGTGCCAGCAGTTCCGCGGGGGAGCAGTACTTC	CASSSAGEQYF
TRBJ1-3	NA	TRBV7-2	NA	TGTGCCAGCAGCCTTGGGGCAGGGGCGAACACCATATATTTT	CASSLGAGANTIYF
TRBJ2-7	NA	TRBV5-4	TRBD1	TGTGCCGTCCGACAGGGGTCCGAGCAGTACTTC	CAVRQGSEQYF
TRBJ1-1	NA	TRBV10-3	TRBD1	TGTGCCATCAGTGATTTCGGGGTAAGACAGGGGCTCGAGAACACTGAAGCTTTCTTT	CAISDFGVRQGLENTEAFF
TRBJ2-2	NA	TRBV27	NA	TGTGCCAGCAGTTTAACACCCCCCGCGGAGGAGAAGAACACCGGGGAGCTGTTTTTT	CASSLTPPAEEKNTGELFF
TRBJ2-2	NA	TRBV10-3	NA	TGTGCCATCAGTGCCGGGGGTGTTACGGGGGAGCTGTTTTTT	CAISAGGVTGELFF
TRBJ2-1	NA	TRBV12-5	TRBD1	TGTGCTAGTGGTTTGGCGCCCAGGGGGAACGAGCAGTTCTTC	CASGLAPRGNEQFF
TRBJ2-3	NA	TRBV7-9	TRBD1	TGTGCCAGCAGCTTACAGGGGGCGAGCACAGATACGCAGTATTTT	CASSLQGASTDTQYF
TRBJ1-5	NA	TRBV7-8	NA	TGTGCCAGCAGCTTAGGTTTCGGGGGCAATCAGCCCCAGCATTTT	CASSLGFGGNQPQHF
TRBJ2-7	NA	TRBV18	TRBD2	TGTGCCAGCTCACCGGGGACTAGAAGCAAGGTCTACGAGCAGTACTTC	CASSPGTRSKVYEQYF
TRBJ2-7	NA	TRBV5-1	NA	TGCGCCAGCAGCCCCACAGGGTTCCACGAGCAGTACTTC	CASSPTGFHEQYF
TRBJ2-5	few	TRBV5-1	NA	TGCGCCAGCAGAGCGGGGGACAGTCAAGAGACCCAGTACTTC	CASRAGDSQETQYF
TRBJ1-1	NA	TRBV5-6	NA	TGTGCCAGCAGCGGGATCGGGACTGCTGAGAACACTGAAGCTTTCTTT	CASSGIGTAENTEAFF